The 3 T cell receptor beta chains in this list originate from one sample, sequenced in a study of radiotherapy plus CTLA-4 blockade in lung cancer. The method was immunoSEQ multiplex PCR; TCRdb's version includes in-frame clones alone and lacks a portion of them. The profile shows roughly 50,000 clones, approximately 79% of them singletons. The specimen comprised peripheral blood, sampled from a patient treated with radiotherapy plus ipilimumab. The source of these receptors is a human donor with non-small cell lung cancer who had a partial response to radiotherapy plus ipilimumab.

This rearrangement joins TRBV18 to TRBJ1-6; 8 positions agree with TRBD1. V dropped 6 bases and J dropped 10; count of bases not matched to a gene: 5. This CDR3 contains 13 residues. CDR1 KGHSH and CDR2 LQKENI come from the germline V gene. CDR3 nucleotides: TGTGCCAGCTCCAGGGGGCAAGGGTCACCCCTCCACTTT. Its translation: CASSRGQGSPLHF.

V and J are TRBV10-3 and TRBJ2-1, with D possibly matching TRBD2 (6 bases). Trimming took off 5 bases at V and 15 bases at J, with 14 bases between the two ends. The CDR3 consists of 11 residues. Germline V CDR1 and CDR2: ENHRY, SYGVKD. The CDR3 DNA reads TGTGCCATCAGTCCGGGACTCCAACTGTTCTTC. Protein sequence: CAISPGLQLFF.

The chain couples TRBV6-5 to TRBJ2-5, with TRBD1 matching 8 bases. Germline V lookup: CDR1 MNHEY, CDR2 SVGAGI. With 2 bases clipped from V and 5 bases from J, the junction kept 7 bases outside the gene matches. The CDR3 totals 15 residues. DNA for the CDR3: TGTGCCAGCAGTTACCGGACAGGGACAACGGAGACCCAGTACTTC. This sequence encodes CASSYRTGTTETQYF.